What follows describes a single TCR beta chain. V was clipped by 7 bases and J by 0 bases, with 11 bases between them. Germline V gene sequence: CDR1 MNHEY, CDR2 SVGEGT. The CDR3 sequence is 14 residues long. The PCR template was genomic DNA. Multiplex PCR with 30 forward and 13 reverse primers amplified the TCR beta CDR3. TCRdb re-called the multiplex PCR reads through MiXCR, storing one row per CDR3 protein. The sample yields some 250,000 distinct CDR3 sequences, approximately 50% seen once. This entry belongs to a study of type 1 and type 2 diabetes patients. Sequencing was performed on peripheral blood mononuclear cells (PBMCs). The TCR comes from a man between 18 and 35 years old with type 2 diabetes. This chain uses TRBV6-2 or TRBV6-3 with TRBJ2-3; D is unresolved. CDR3 bases: TGTGCCAGCATTGAGTCACCTAGCACAGATACGCAGTATTTT. Amino acid sequence: CASIESPSTDTQYF.